This is a list of T cell receptor beta chains from one sample in a study of blood T cells in healthy people across ages. TCRdb analysed the 5' RACE reads with MiXCR anew, one entry per CDR3 protein. This sample carries roughly 2 million distinct CDR3 sequences, about 50% of them seen once, and the ten largest clones take 2.1%. Material for sequencing was blood. The receptors stem from a woman aged 40 to 49 in good health. The CDR3 runs from the conserved cysteine through the conserved F or W. Fields, in order: J gene, V gene, clone size, D gene, CDR3 DNA, CDR3 protein. A D gene is named only where the DNA matches it firmly. The size of a clone is reported for some rows only, either as once, few or many, or as a class for expanded clones.

>TRBJ2-5|TRBV6-1|.|.
TGTGCCAGCAGTTGGGACCGAAAGAACCAAGAGACCCAGTACTTC
CASSWDRKNQETQYF
>TRBJ2-4|TRBV25-1|few|.
TGTGCCAGCAGTGATCTTCACCGGAAAAACATTCAGTACTTC
CASSDLHRKNIQYF
>TRBJ1-2|TRBV28|.|.
TGTGCCAGCAGCCCTGACAGCTATGGCTGCACCTTC
CASSPDSYGCTF
>TRBJ2-5|TRBV20-1|few|TRBD2
TGCAGTGCTAGTGGGACTAGCGGCCAAGAGACCCAGTACTTC
CSASGTSGQETQYF
>TRBJ2-5|TRBV6-5|.|.
TGTGCCAGCAGTTACGGGGTATACCAAGAGACCCAGTACTTC
CASSYGVYQETQYF
>TRBJ2-7|TRBV28|.|.
TGTGCCAGCAGTCCCCAAGAACAGCCACAGCAGTACTTC
CASSPQEQPQQYF
>TRBJ1-2|TRBV9|.|TRBD1
TGTGCCAGTGGTGGGACAGGGAGAGGCTACACCTTC
CASGGTGRGYTF
>TRBJ2-1|TRBV29-1|.|TRBD2
TGCAGCGTTGAAGTCGGGACTACTGAGCAGTTCTTC
CSVEVGTTEQFF
>TRBJ2-5|TRBV6-1|few|TRBD1
TGTGCCAGCAGTGAAAAACAACAGGGGAAGGAGACCCAGTACTTC
CASSEKQQGKETQYF
>TRBJ2-3|TRBV20-1|few|TRBD1
TGCAGTGCTTCGAGGACAGGGGGCCCAGATACGCAGTATTTT
CSASRTGGPDTQYF
>TRBJ2-1|TRBV7-2|few|TRBD2
TGTGCCAGCAGCGTGACTAGCGGGGGGAACCGGAATGAGCAGTTCTTC
CASSVTSGGNRNEQFF
>TRBJ1-4|TRBV12-3/TRBV12-4|.|TRBD1
TGTGCCAGCAGTTTATTAGGGACAGGGCGGGAAAAACTGTTTTTT
CASSLLGTGREKLFF
>TRBJ1-3|TRBV28|.|.
TGTGCCAGCAGTGTAAACCCTGGAAACACCATATATTTT
CASSVNPGNTIYF
>TRBJ2-3|TRBV5-6|.|.
TGTGCCAGCAGCGACCAAGGGGATACGCAGTATTTT
CASSDQGDTQYF
>TRBJ2-7|TRBV6-2/TRBV6-3|many|.
TGTGCCAGCAGTCGTACCTTACCCTACGAGCAGTACTTC
CASSRTLPYEQYF
>TRBJ2-5|TRBV9|few|.
TGTGCCCGCACCCCCAGGGAGAGCGGAGAGACCCAGTACTTC
CARTPRESGETQYF
>TRBJ1-6|TRBV15|.|TRBD1
TGTGCCACCAGCAGGCAGGGGGCCGGTAATTCACCCCTCCACTTT
CATSRQGAGNSPLHF
>TRBJ2-3|TRBV6-2/TRBV6-3|.|TRBD2
TGTGCCAGCAGTTTCGACGTTAGCGGGGTGAACACAGATACGCAGTATTTT
CASSFDVSGVNTDTQYF
>TRBJ1-5|TRBV6-5|.|.
TGTGCCAGCAGGTCAGACAGAGATCCAAATCAGCCCCAGCATTTT
CASRSDRDPNQPQHF
>TRBJ1-2|TRBV27|.|.
TGTGCCAGCAGTTCCCATCGGTTCACGTCTTGGGGCTACACCTTC
CASSSHRFTSWGYTF
>TRBJ1-2|TRBV6-2/TRBV6-3|.|TRBD1
TGTGCCAGCATCCCAGGGGGGCCGGTCTATGGCTACACCTTC
CASIPGGPVYGYTF
>TRBJ2-7|TRBV20-1|.|.
TGCAGTGCTAGGACCACCCACCACTCCTCCGAGCAGTACTTC
CSARTTHHSSEQYF
>TRBJ1-2|TRBV7-8|few|TRBD1
TGTGCCAGCAGCCCGACAGGGGGGTTACATGGCTACACCTTC
CASSPTGGLHGYTF
>TRBJ2-1|TRBV7-2|few|.
TGTGCCAGCACCAAACAGGGCTCCTACAATGAGCAGTTCTTC
CASTKQGSYNEQFF
>TRBJ1-5|TRBV6-2/TRBV6-3|.|.
TGTGCCAGCAGGCCCACGCCCCCGCAGCCCCAGCATTTT
CASRPTPPQPQHF
>TRBJ2-7|TRBV12-3/TRBV12-4|once|.
TGTGCCAGCAGTTTTCCCCCGTGGGTGGGCGGTTCCTACGGGCAGTACTTC
CASSFPPWVGGSYGQYF
>TRBJ2-3|TRBV6-6|.|TRBD2
TGTGCCAGCAGTTACGCCGGGACTAGCATAGATACGCAGTATTTT
CASSYAGTSIDTQYF
>TRBJ1-5|TRBV20-1|.|.
TGCAGTGCTAGAGGGGGGGAGGTGCAGCCCCAGCATTTT
CSARGGEVQPQHF
>TRBJ2-7|TRBV12-3/TRBV12-4|many|TRBD1
TGTGCCAGCAGTTTAGTACGGACAGGGTCCGACGAGCAGTACTTC
CASSLVRTGSDEQYF
>TRBJ1-6|TRBV12-3/TRBV12-4|.|TRBD1
TGTGCCAGCAGTCCCAGGGACAGCTCGAATTCACCCCTCCACTTT
CASSPRDSSNSPLHF
>TRBJ2-3|TRBV9|.|.
TGTGCCAGCAGCGCGGACGGCTCGACAGATACGCAGTATTTT
CASSADGSTDTQYF